The 14 T cell receptor beta chains below were found in one sample sequenced in a study of T cells expressing NK-cell markers. TCRdb reprocessed the 5' RACE reads, keeping one entry per CDR3 protein, no DNA. This sample contains some 340,000 distinct CDR3 sequences. The material sequenced was blood T cells: a sorted CD56 or NKG2C T cell subset, CD4+ or CD8+ T cells, or bulk PBMC T cells (not recorded which). These receptors were collected from a man between 18 and 69 years old in good health.

The CDR3 region is CASSLGRYNEQFF. V usage is TRBV7-9 and J usage is TRBJ2-1. Germline CDR1 and CDR2: SEHNR and FQNEAQ (reference sequence). The CDR3 is made up of 13 amino acids. The variable domain in full, completed from reference TRBV7-9 and TRBJ2-1, reads DTGVSQNPRHKITKRGQNVTFRCDPISEHNRLYWYRQTLGQGPEFLTYFQNEAQLEKSRLLSDRFSAERPKGSFSTLEIQRTEQGDSAMYLCASSLGRYNEQFFGPGTRLTVL.

CDR3 in amino acids: CASGLARGLSAQHF. This chain uses TRBV12-5 with TRBJ1-5; TCRdb's D call, TRBD1, is unchecked because there is no DNA. The germline V gene has CDR1 LGHNT and CDR2 FRNRAP. The CDR3 runs 14 residues.

The V call is TRBV7-9, the J call TRBJ2-2. The CDR3 loop spans 16 amino acids. In germline, CDR1 is SEHNR, CDR2 FQNEAQ (reference sequence). CDR3 amino acids: CASSFGRTTNTGELFF.

The rearrangement links TRBV7-6 to TRBJ2-2; TCRdb's D gene call, TRBD1, goes unchecked for lack of DNA. The CDR3 contains 16 residues. Germline lookup yields CDR1 SGHVS and CDR2 FNYEAQ. Here the CDR3 reads CASSYPGPGNTGELFF.

The chain joins TRBV3-1 to TRBJ2-3; with no DNA, the TCRdb D assignment of TRBD2 cannot be verified. CDR3 length: 16 residues. The germline V gene encodes CDR1 LGHDT and CDR2 YNNKEL (reference sequence). The CDR3 region is CASSQASGGATDTQYF.

The chain recombines TRBV20-1 with TRBJ1-4. Germline CDR1 and CDR2: DFQATT and SNEGSKA (reference sequence). The CDR3 length is 18 residues. CDR3: CSARDAAAPFAANEKLFF.

The chain employs TRBV12-3 or TRBV12-4 and TRBJ1-1; TCRdb's D call of TRBD1 is untestable without DNA. The CDR3 length is 12 residues. CDR3 sequence reads: CASSPVRTEAFF.

The V and J genes are TRBV28 and TRBJ2-7; TCRdb's D call, TRBD2, is unchecked because there is no DNA. Germline-derived CDR1 and CDR2 are MDHEN and SYDVKM. CDR3 length: 15 residues. The CDR3 loop is CASSWGGVSSYEQYF.

The chain uses TRBV29-1 and TRBJ1-1. The CDR3 is 14 amino acids. Germline V gives CDR1 SQVTM, CDR2 ANQGSEA. The CDR3 spells CSVISRTINTEAFF.

The J gene is TRBJ2-5, the V gene TRBV7-8; TCRdb lists TRBD2, though no DNA is available to test this call. This CDR3 has 14 residues. The germline V gene encodes CDR1 SGHVS and CDR2 FQNEAQ. CDR3 region: CASVKAGNLETQYF.

This chain connects TRBV7-9 to TRBJ2-2; without DNA, the TCRdb call of TRBD1 cannot be checked. CDR1 is SEHNR and CDR2 is FQNEAQ in the germline V gene (reference sequence). The length of the CDR3 is 12 residues. CDR3 in amino acids: CASATGSGELFF.

The chain employs TRBV6-1 and TRBJ2-7; as DNA is missing, the TRBD1 call by TCRdb cannot be tested. This CDR3 has 14 amino acids. Germline CDR1 MNHNS, CDR2 SASEGT. The CDR3 loop reads CASGEAGASYEQYF.

The chain joins TRBV12-3 or TRBV12-4 to TRBJ1-5; TCRdb indicates TRBD1, and absent DNA this call remains unverified. This CDR3 spans 16 amino acids. The CDR3 sequence: CASSLIQGARNQPQHF.

The chain joins TRBV7-9 to TRBJ2-6. This CDR3 has 16 amino acids. Per germline, CDR1 SEHNR and CDR2 FQNEAQ (reference sequence). CDR3 amino acids: CASSFYKHSGANVLTF.